The 2 T cell receptor beta chains presented below share a single source sample, sequenced in a study of T cells after posttransplantation cyclophosphamide. Only in-frame clones appear in the TCRdb table, and some are missing; sequencing was by immunoSEQ multiplex PCR. The sample yields some 34,000 clones, around 80% seen once. Treatment was busulfan-fludarabine conditioning, a marrow graft, and cyclophosphamide on days +3 and +4. This material consisted of CD4+ T cells sorted from blood, taken roughly 2,000 days after a stem cell transplant with posttransplant cyclophosphamide. These TCRs come from a female patient in her forties or fifties who received an allogeneic stem cell transplant from a related donor, was CMV-positive, and had no GVHD. T cells may partly derive from the graft donor.

This chain's CDR3 is CASSVGQGKGEAFF. DNA for the CDR3: TGTGCCAGCAGTGTCGGGCAGGGGAAAGGTGAAGCTTTCTTT. The J gene is TRBJ1-1, the V gene TRBV25-1, with D possibly matching TRBD1 (6 bases). V lost 4 bases and J lost 7, with 16 bases in between. CDR3 length: 14 residues. Looked up from germline, CDR1 is MGHDK and CDR2 is SYGVNS.

Only one count was recorded for this clone. The gene calls are TRBV5-4 and TRBJ1-3; 9 positions agree with TRBD1. The V and J ends lost 2 bases and 4 bases, in that order; junction bases with no gene match: 13. Per the germline V gene, CDR1 is SGHNT and CDR2 is YYREEE (reference sequence). CDR3 size: 18 residues. The CDR3 bases are TGTGCCAGCAGCTTTGGGACAGGGTCCTCAACGCGGGGAAACACCATATATTTT. Translated: CASSFGTGSSTRGNTIYF.